This T cell receptor (beta chain) originates from a study of shared T cell receptors in the human thymus. Here immunoSEQ multiplex PCR was the method, and the copy in TCRdb shows in-frame clones only, minus some. This table has roughly 500,000 clones, 75% to 85% appearing once. CDR1 SGHNT and CDR2 YENEEA come from the germline V gene. The CDR3 spans 14 residues. The V end lost 0 bases, the J end lost 4 bases, and 9 bases lay between the germline ends. This clone was seen only once. These same data were also listed under a study on human thymus T cells. That report notes: Thymus tissue for the work was resected from patients undergoing corrective heart surgery. Thymic and blood repertoires appeared to carry a bias in their V and J gene usage.

This TCR came from a boy in the first two years of life with a congenital heart defect. Sequencing was carried out using thymocytes. The rearrangement links TRBV11-3 to TRBJ1-1; D is perhaps TRBD1 (6 bases). CDR3: CASSLERGATEAFF. CDR3 bases: TGTGCCAGCAGCTTAGAGCGGGGGGCCACTGAAGCTTTCTTT.